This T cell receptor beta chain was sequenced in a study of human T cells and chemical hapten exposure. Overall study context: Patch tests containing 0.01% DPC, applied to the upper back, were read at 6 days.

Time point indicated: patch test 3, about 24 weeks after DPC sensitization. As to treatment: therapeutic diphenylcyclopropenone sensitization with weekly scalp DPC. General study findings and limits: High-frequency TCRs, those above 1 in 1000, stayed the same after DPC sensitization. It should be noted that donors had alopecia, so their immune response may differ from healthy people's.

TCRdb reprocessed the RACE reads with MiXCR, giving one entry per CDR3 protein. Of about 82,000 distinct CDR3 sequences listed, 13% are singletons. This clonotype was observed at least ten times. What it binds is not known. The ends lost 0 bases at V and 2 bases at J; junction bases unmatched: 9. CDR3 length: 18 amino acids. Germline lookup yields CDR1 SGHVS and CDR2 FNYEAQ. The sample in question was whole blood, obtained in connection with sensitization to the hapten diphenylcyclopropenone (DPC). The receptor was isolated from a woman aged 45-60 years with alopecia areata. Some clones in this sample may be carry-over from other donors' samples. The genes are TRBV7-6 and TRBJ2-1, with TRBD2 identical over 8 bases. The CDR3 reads CASSLAVGSSGPYNEQFF. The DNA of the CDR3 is TGTGCCAGCAGCTTAGCGGTAGGTTCTAGCGGGCCCTACAATGAGCAGTTCTTC.